Below, 32 T cell receptor beta chains from the same sample are listed, as sequenced in a study of cytomegalovirus exposure and HLA in healthy donors (dated by TCRdb to about 2017). Library preparation was by the immunoSEQ multiplex PCR assay. For the multiplex PCR, a mixture combining 60 forward primers for TCR Vbeta segments and 13 reverse primers for TCR Jbeta segments was used. TCRdb retrieved this table from immuneACCESS and kept in-frame rearrangements only. Not all clones are present; in checked studies, unresolved V genes account for under half, and no reason is known for the remainder. The sample table holds about 170,000 clones, of which over 60% were seen once. About 1.6% of the sample lies in the top ten. Sequenced: PBMCs. Every receptor here comes from a girl aged 10 to 17 in good health and CMV-seronegative.

This clone has only a few counts. The rearrangement joins TRBV6-6 to TRBJ2-3, with TRBD2 matching 7 bases. Germline V gives CDR1 MNHNY, CDR2 SVGAGI (reference sequence). The CDR3 sequence is 16 residues long. The J segment lost 1 base and the V segment lost 6 bases, leaving 10 bases of the junction unmatched. As DNA, the CDR3 is TGTGCCAGCAGCAGATCACTAGCGATGGGCACAGATACGCAGTATTTT. Amino acid sequence: CASSRSLAMGTDTQYF.

V gene TRBV4-1 combines with J gene TRBJ1-3; TRBD1 aligns across 8 bases. With V trimmed by 4 bases and J by 2 bases, 7 bases remained unmatched. The CDR3 has 16 amino acids. The germline gives CDR1 MGHRA, CDR2 YSYEKL. The CDR3 loop is CASSRAGGSPGNTIYF. CDR3 bases: TGCGCCAGCAGCCGAGCAGGGGGCAGCCCTGGAAACACCATATATTTT.

The genes are TRBV5-1 and TRBJ1-6; D call uncertain. Per the germline V gene, CDR1 is SGHRS and CDR2 is YFSETQ. Trimming took 0 bases from V and 6 from J, leaving 10 bases between them. This CDR3 spans 15 amino acids. Written as DNA, the CDR3 is TGCGCCAGCAGCTTGGATGGCGGATCTAATTCACCCCTCCACTTT. The encoded protein is CASSLDGGSNSPLHF.

V and J are TRBV7-9 and TRBJ2-7; D gene unclear. Trimming removed 7 bases at V and 3 bases at J, with 13 bases between. Germline V gene lookup returns CDR1 SEHNR and CDR2 FQNEAQ (reference sequence). CDR3 length equals 13 residues. CDR3 nucleotide sequence: TGTGCCAGCACCACGACGGAGTACTACGAGCAGTACTTC. Amino acid sequence: CASTTTEYYEQYF.

The chain recombines TRBV5-1 with TRBJ2-3; D unclear. The CDR3 runs to 15 residues. The germline gives CDR1 SGHRS, CDR2 YFSETQ. Trimming removed 6 bases from V and 3 bases from J, with 17 bases in between. The CDR3: CASNDLFAGTDTQYF. The CDR3 region has the DNA TGCGCCAGCAACGACCTCTTCGCCGGGACAGATACGCAGTATTTT.

This clone was observed a few times. One end of the junction varies from germline; a read error may be responsible. The sample contains more than one DNA sequence encoding this CDR3. The V and J genes are TRBV6-5 and TRBJ1-6; D is undetermined. Germline loops: CDR1 MNHEY, CDR2 SVGAGI. The CDR3 is 15 residues long. CDR3 nucleotide sequence: TGTGCCAGCAGTTACTCGGAGTTCGATAATTCCCCCCTCCACTTT. It translates to CASSYSEFDNSPLHF.

The V call is TRBV29-1, the J call TRBJ1-2, with 8 nucleotides matching TRBD1. J gave up 8 bases and V 7 bases, and 9 bases lay outside the gene matches. The CDR3 contains 12 residues. The V gene's germline CDR1 is SQVTM and CDR2 ANQGSEA. The CDR3 spells CSGHQGAGGYTF. The CDR3 coding sequence is TGCAGCGGCCATCAGGGGGCCGGAGGCTACACCTTC.

The table lists this clone with a few counts. The J gene is TRBJ1-6, the V gene TRBV30, with 7 bases matching TRBD1. Trimming at V came to 8 bases and at J to 4 bases, leaving 5 bases not matched to a gene. Germline V gene data show CDR1 as GTSNPN and CDR2 as SVGIG (reference sequence). There are 13 residues in the CDR3. The CDR3 region has the DNA TGTGCCGGACAGGCCGCTTATAATTCACCCCTCCACTTT. Its protein product is CAGQAAYNSPLHF.

The DNA of the CDR3 is TGTGCCTGGAGCCCCGTCCCGGGACAGGGCAGAGCTTTCTTT. Its protein product is CAWSPVPGQGRAFF. The chain uses TRBV30 and TRBJ1-1; TRBD1 aligns across 9 bases. This CDR3 contains 14 residues. J was trimmed by 10 bases and V by 3 bases; bases with no gene match: 12. From germline, CDR1 is GTSNPN and CDR2 SVGIG (reference sequence).

The chain couples TRBV27 to TRBJ1-5, with 12 positions matching TRBD1. The CDR3 length is 17 residues. V lost 5 bases, J lost 0 bases, and 5 bases stayed unmatched. Germline loops: CDR1 MNHEY, CDR2 SMNVEV (reference sequence). Written as DNA, the CDR3 is TGTGCCAGCAGTCGGGACAGGGGGCGATATAGCAATCAGCCCCAGCATTTT. Translated, it gives CASSRDRGRYSNQPQHF.

This clone was observed a handful of times. This chain joins TRBV6-6 and TRBJ1-1; 8 bases are a match to TRBD1. Germline V CDR1 and CDR2: MNHNY, SVGAGI (reference sequence). V gave up 9 bases and J gave up 5 bases; unmatched junction bases: 5. The CDR3 covers 12 residues. The CDR3 is CASLQGVTEAFF. CDR3 nucleotide sequence: TGTGCCAGTCTACAGGGGGTTACTGAAGCTTTCTTT.

This clone was detected only a few times. V and J are TRBV19 and TRBJ2-5, with 9 bases matching TRBD1. The CDR3 is 15 amino acids. Trimming removed 5 bases from V and 4 bases from J; junction bases left unmatched: 8. Per the germline V gene, CDR1 is LNHDA and CDR2 is SQIVND (reference sequence). The CDR3 region is CASSSHPTGGETQYF. CDR3 nucleotide sequence: TGTGCCAGTAGTTCCCACCCGACAGGGGGAGAGACCCAGTACTTC. The whole variable domain, filled in from reference TRBV19 and TRBJ2-5, reads DGGITQSPKYLFRKEGQNVTLSCEQNLNHDAMYWYRQDPGQGLRLIYYSQIVNDFQKGDIAEGYSVSREKKESFPLTVTSAQKNPTAFYLCASSSHPTGGETQYFGPGTRLLVL.

Concerning this clone: With a far larger clone one base away, a read error is the likely cause. The CDR3 reads CASGRNTEAFF. In nucleotides, the CDR3 is TGTGCCAGCGGGAGGAACACTGAAGCTTTCTTT. This sequence joins TRBV5-5 and TRBJ1-1, with D uncertain. V shed 7 bases and J shed 1 base, with 5 bases lying between them. The germline CDR1 and CDR2 sequences are SGHKS and YYEKEE (reference sequence). The CDR3 spans 11 residues. Full variable domain (remainder filled in from reference TRBV5-5 and TRBJ1-1): DAGVTQSPTHLIKTRGQQVTLRCSPISGHKSVSWYQQVLGQGPQFIFQYYEKEERGRGNFPDRFSARQFPNYSSELNVNALLLGDSALYLCASGRNTEAFFGQGTRLTVV.

The rearrangement joins TRBV6-1 to TRBJ2-7, with a possible D match to TRBD2 (6 bases). In germline, CDR1 is MNHNS, CDR2 SASEGT. The CDR3 length is 14 residues. V was cut by 0 bases and J by 6 bases, with 12 bases left in between. The CDR3 region is CASSEAGGSREQYF. The CDR3 DNA follows: TGTGCCAGCAGTGAAGCAGGAGGGAGTCGCGAGCAGTACTTC.

This clone was picked up one time. This chain uses TRBV5-1 with TRBJ1-2; D may be TRBD1 (5 bases). The germline V gene has CDR1 SGHRS and CDR2 YFSETQ. The ends were cut back, 7 bases at V and 6 bases at J, with 16 bases in the middle. This CDR3 has 13 amino acids. As DNA, the CDR3 is TGCGCCAGCGCCCCTGCGGGGGGTAATGGCTACACCTTC. Protein product: CASAPAGGNGYTF.

The rearrangement joins TRBV7-9 to TRBJ1-1, with 10 nucleotides matching TRBD1. V was pared by 3 bases and J by 3 bases, with 7 bases of the junction left unmatched. The CDR3 length is 16 residues. Germline CDR1 SEHNR, CDR2 FQNEAQ (reference sequence). The CDR3 nucleotides read TGTGCCAGCAGCTTTCCCGGGACAGGGGTGGACACTGAAGCTTTCTTT. Translation gives CASSFPGTGVDTEAFF. Filled out from reference TRBV7-9 and TRBJ1-1, the complete variable domain reads DTGVSQNPRHKITKRGQNVTFRCDPISEHNRLYWYRQTLGQGPEFLTYFQNEAQLEKSRLLSDRFSAERPKGSFSTLEIQRTEQGDSAMYLCASSFPGTGVDTEAFFGQGTRLTVV.

J is TRBJ1-1 and V is TRBV5-1, with 10 bases identical to TRBD1. Trimming removed 4 bases from V and 5 bases from J; junction bases left unmatched: 8. CDR3 length: 15 amino acids. CDR1 is SGHRS, CDR2 YFSETQ, per germline. CDR3 residues: CASSPLTGGETEAFF. Here the CDR3 DNA reads TGCGCCAGCAGCCCCTTGACAGGGGGCGAAACTGAAGCTTTCTTT.

V usage is TRBV2 and J usage is TRBJ2-3; 9 nucleotides line up with TRBD1. The CDR3 has 16 amino acids. Unmatched junction bases numbered 7, after V lost 5 bases and J lost 1 base. Germline V gene data show CDR1 as SNHLY and CDR2 as FYNNEI. Written as DNA, the CDR3 is TGTGCCAGCAGTCCACTACAGGGGGCGCGCACAGATACGCAGTATTTT. Encoded protein: CASSPLQGARTDTQYF.

The chain couples TRBV27 to TRBJ2-5; TRBD1 might be the D (6 bases). TRBJ2-7 matches the DNA end more closely, so the J call is doubtful. CDR1 is MNHEY and CDR2 is SMNVEV in the germline V gene (reference sequence). There are 15 residues in the CDR3. CDR3 DNA sequence: TGTGCCAGCAGTTTAACAAGGACAGCATTCTACGAGCAGTACTTC. Protein product: CASSLTRTAFYEQYF.

The chain has TRBV2 and TRBJ2-2, with D possibly being TRBD1 (5 bases). Per germline, CDR1 SNHLY and CDR2 FYNNEI. The CDR3 covers 13 residues. With 6 bases removed from V and 3 bases from J, the gap between germline ends came to 8 bases. This CDR3 reads CASRQDHTGELFF. The CDR3 DNA reads as TGTGCCAGCAGACAGGATCACACCGGGGAGCTGTTTTTT.

This chain's CDR3 is CASSRTSGAYEQYF. Written as DNA, the CDR3 is TGCGCCAGCAGCAGGACTAGCGGTGCATACGAGCAGTACTTC. The chain combines TRBV5-1 with TRBJ2-7, with 10 bases identical to TRBD2. V trimming: 4 bases; J trimming: 4 bases; junction bases outside the gene matches: 5. The germline gives CDR1 SGHRS, CDR2 YFSETQ. The length of the CDR3 is 14 residues.

The rearrangement joins TRBV25-1 to TRBJ1-2; a possible D gene is TRBD1 (5 bases). Germline CDR1 reads MGHDK; CDR2 reads SYGVNS. The CDR3 extends over 13 amino acids. The germline V and J ends were trimmed by 0 bases and 9 bases, with 11 bases remaining between them. CDR3 DNA: TGTGCCAGCAGTGAATACTGGGGGGAAAGCTACACCTTC. It codes for CASSEYWGESYTF.

The chain carries TRBV5-1 and TRBJ1-1; TRBD1 matches at 7 bases. Germline V gene sequence: CDR1 SGHRS, CDR2 YFSETQ. CDR3 length: 15 amino acids. The junction had 14 bases not matched to a gene; V was cut back by 4 bases and J by 8 bases. In nucleotides, the CDR3 is TGCGCCAGCAGCCTGTCGGGACAGTTCGGTGGAGAAGCTTTCTTT. Amino acid sequence: CASSLSGQFGGEAFF.

This clone was recorded once. The chain employs TRBV7-2 and TRBJ2-7; weak D call: TRBD1 (6 bases). Trimming stripped 5 bases from V and 4 bases from J, with 18 bases between. CDR3 length equals 15 residues. CDR1 SGHTA and CDR2 FQGNSA come from the germline V gene. CDR3 in amino acids: CASSPQQGPWYEQYF. The CDR3 nucleotides are TGTGCCAGCAGCCCTCAACAGGGTCCCTGGTACGAGCAGTACTTC.

This clone was detected only once. The chain joins TRBV5-1 to TRBJ1-2; no clear D gene. Per germline, CDR1 SGHRS and CDR2 YFSETQ. The germline V and J ends were trimmed by 5 bases and 5 bases, with 10 bases remaining between them. CDR3 length equals 12 residues. The CDR3 DNA follows: TGCGCCAGCAGACAAGGAGGTTATGGCTACACCTTC. Protein sequence: CASRQGGYGYTF.

V gene TRBV6-5 combines with J gene TRBJ1-3; D is ambiguous. The CDR3 runs to 15 residues. V lost 4 bases and J lost 2, with 12 bases in between. CDR1 MNHEY and CDR2 SVGAGI come from the germline V gene. This CDR3 is CASSSDTAAGNTIYF. The CDR3 DNA reads as TGTGCCAGCAGTTCAGACACAGCGGCTGGAAACACCATATATTTT.

This clone was observed a handful of times. The chain employs TRBV6-6 and TRBJ2-7; D is possibly TRBD1 (5 bases). In germline, CDR1 is MNHNY, CDR2 SVGAGI (reference sequence). V gave up 2 bases and J gave up 4 bases, with 15 bases separating them. This CDR3 comprises 15 residues. The CDR3 spells CASSYLLRQGYEQYF. CDR3 nucleotides: TGTGCCAGCAGTTACCTCTTGCGGCAGGGTTACGAGCAGTACTTC.

The sample holds a few counts of this clone. The rearrangement joins TRBV6-6 to TRBJ1-5, with a tentative D call TRBD1 (5 bases). There are 15 residues in the CDR3. Germline V gives CDR1 MNHNY, CDR2 SVGAGI (reference sequence). Deletions cut 8 bases from V and 1 base from J, with 15 bases between. CDR3 residues: CASGGRGPSNQPQHF. As DNA, the CDR3 is TGTGCCAGCGGCGGGAGGGGTCCCAGCAATCAGCCCCAGCATTTT.

The V call is TRBV5-4, the J call TRBJ2-2; D remains unclear. Germline CDR1 is SGHNT and CDR2 is YYREEE (reference sequence). The CDR3 sequence is 16 residues long. V was shortened by 2 bases and J by 2 bases, with 13 bases between the two germline ends. CDR3: CASSFVRPINTGELFF. CDR3 DNA sequence: TGTGCCAGCAGCTTCGTGCGGCCAATTAACACCGGGGAGCTGTTTTTT.

This chain joins TRBV5-1 and TRBJ2-3; the D gene is possibly TRBD1 (6 bases). CDR3 length: 14 residues. Germline V lookup: CDR1 SGHRS, CDR2 YFSETQ. The germline V and J ends were trimmed by 5 bases and 5 bases, with 15 bases remaining between them. The CDR3 DNA is TGCGCCAGCAGGGGGCAGGGGTTTGAAGATACGCAGTATTTT. It specifies CASRGQGFEDTQYF.

The chain links TRBV13 to TRBJ1-2; possibly TRBD1 for D (6 bases). The germline CDR1 and CDR2 sequences are PRHDT and FYEKMQ (reference sequence). Trimming stripped 5 bases from V and 6 bases from J, with 13 bases between. This CDR3 is 13 amino acids long. The CDR3, as DNA: TGTGCCAGCAGCCCAGGACAGAGCAATGGCTACACCTTC. This sequence encodes CASSPGQSNGYTF.

This clone was detected only a few times. CDR3 sequence: CASSLRGGGNNEQFF. Here the CDR3 DNA reads TGCGCCAGCAGCTTACGGGGGGGCGGGAACAATGAGCAGTTCTTC. The V and J genes are TRBV5-1 and TRBJ2-1, with 8 positions matching TRBD2. J was trimmed by 5 bases and V by 2 bases; bases with no gene match: 6. Germline values: CDR1 SGHRS, CDR2 YFSETQ. The CDR3 has 15 amino acids.